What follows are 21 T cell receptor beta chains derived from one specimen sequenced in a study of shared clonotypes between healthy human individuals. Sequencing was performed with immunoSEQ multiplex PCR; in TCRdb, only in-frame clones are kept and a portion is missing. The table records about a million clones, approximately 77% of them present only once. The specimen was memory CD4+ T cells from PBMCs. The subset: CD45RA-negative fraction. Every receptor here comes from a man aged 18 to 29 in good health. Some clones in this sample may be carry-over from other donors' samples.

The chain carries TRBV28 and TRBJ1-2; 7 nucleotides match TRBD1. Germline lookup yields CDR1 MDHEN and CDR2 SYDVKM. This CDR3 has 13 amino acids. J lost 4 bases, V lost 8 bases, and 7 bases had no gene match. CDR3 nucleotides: TGTGCCAGCCTAACTGGGGACAGCTATGGCTACACCTTC. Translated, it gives CASLTGDSYGYTF.

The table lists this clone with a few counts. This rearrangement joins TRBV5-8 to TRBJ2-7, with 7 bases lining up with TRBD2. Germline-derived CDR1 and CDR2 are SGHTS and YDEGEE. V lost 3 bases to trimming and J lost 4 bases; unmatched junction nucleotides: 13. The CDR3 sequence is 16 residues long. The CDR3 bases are TGTGCCAGCAGCTGGGCAGCAGGGAGGGGACGATACGAGCAGTACTTC. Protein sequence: CASSWAAGRGRYEQYF.

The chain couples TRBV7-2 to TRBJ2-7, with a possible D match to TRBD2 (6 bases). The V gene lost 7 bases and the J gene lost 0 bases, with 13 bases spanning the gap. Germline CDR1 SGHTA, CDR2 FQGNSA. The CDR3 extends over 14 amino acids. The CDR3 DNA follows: TGTGCCAGCACCCGGGGACTGAGCTCCTACGAGCAGTACTTC. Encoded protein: CASTRGLSSYEQYF.

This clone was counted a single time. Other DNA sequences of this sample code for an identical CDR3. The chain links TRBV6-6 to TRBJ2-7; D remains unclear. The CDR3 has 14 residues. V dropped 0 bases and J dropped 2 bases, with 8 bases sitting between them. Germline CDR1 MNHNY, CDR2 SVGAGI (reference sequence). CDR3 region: CASSYSAGTYEQYF. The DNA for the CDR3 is TGTGCCAGCAGTTACTCCGCCGGAACCTACGAGCAGTACTTC.

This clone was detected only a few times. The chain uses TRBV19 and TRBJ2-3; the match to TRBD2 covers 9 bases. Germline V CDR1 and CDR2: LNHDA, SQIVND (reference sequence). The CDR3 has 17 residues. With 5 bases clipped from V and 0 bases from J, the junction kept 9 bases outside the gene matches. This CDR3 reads CASSSPRREGSTDTQYF. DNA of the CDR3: TGTGCCAGTAGTTCCCCCCGGCGGGAGGGTAGCACAGATACGCAGTATTTT.

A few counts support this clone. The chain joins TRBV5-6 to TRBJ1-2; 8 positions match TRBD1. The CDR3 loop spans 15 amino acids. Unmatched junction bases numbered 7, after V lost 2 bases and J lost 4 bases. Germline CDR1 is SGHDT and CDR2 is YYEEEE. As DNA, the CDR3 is TGTGCCAGCAGCTTTCCCGGGACAGGTCTCTATGGCTACACCTTC. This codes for CASSFPGTGLYGYTF.

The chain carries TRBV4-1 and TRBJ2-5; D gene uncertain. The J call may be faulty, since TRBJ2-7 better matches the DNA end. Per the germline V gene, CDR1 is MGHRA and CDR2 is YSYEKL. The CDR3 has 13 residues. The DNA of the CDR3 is TGCGCCAGCAGCCAAGGGCTGGCTCGCGAGCAGTACTTC. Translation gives CASSQGLAREQYF.

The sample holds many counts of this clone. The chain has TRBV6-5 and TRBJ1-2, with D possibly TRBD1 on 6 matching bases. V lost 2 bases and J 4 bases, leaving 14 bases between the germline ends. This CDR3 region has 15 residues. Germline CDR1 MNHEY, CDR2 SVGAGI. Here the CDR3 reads CASSYAPGDSYGYTF. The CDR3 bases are TGTGCCAGCAGTTACGCCCCAGGGGATAGCTATGGCTACACCTTC.

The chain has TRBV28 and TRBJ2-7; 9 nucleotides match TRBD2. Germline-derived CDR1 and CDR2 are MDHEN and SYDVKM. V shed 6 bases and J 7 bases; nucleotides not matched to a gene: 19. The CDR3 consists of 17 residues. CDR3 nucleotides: TGTGCCAGCAGGGGACAATCAGGGAAGCGGGAGGTGAGGGAGCAGTACTTC. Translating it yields CASRGQSGKREVREQYF.

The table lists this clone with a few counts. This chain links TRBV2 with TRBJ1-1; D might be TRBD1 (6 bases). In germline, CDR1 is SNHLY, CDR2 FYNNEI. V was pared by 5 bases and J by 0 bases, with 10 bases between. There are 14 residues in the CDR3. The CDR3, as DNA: TGTGCCAGCAGTCAACAGGGACTGAACACTGAAGCTTTCTTT. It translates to CASSQQGLNTEAFF.

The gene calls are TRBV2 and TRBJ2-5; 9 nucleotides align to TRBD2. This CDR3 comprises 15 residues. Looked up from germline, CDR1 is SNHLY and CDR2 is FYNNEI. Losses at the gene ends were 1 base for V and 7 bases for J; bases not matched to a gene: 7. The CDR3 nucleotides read TGTGCCAGCAGTGAAGAGGGCGGGAGGGGGGCGACCCAGTACTTC. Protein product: CASSEEGGRGATQYF.

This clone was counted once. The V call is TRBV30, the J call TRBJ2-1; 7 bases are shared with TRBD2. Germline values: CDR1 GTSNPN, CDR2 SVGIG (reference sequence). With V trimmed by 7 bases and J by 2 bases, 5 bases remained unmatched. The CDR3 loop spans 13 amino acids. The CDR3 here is CALGGRPYNEQFF. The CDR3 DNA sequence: TGTGCCTTGGGAGGGCGCCCCTACAATGAGCAGTTCTTC.

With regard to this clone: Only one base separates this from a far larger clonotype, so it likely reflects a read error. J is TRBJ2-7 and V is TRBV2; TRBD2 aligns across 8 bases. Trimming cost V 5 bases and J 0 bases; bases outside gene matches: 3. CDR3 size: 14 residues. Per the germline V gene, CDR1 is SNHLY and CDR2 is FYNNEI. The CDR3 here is CASSFSGISYEQYF. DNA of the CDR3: TGTGCCAGCAGTTTTAGCGGGATCTCCTACGAGCAGTACTTC.

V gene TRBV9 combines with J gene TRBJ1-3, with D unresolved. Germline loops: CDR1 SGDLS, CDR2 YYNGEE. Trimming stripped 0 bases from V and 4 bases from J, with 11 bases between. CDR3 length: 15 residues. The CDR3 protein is CASSVGWLEGNTIYF. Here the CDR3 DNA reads TGTGCCAGCAGCGTAGGGTGGCTTGAGGGAAACACCATATATTTT. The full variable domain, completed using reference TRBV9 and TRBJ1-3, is DSGVTQTPKHLITATGQRVTLRCSPRSGDLSVYWYQQSLDQGLQFLIQYYNGEERAKGNILERFSAQQFPDLHSELNLSSLELGDSALYFCASSVGWLEGNTIYFGEGSWLTVV.

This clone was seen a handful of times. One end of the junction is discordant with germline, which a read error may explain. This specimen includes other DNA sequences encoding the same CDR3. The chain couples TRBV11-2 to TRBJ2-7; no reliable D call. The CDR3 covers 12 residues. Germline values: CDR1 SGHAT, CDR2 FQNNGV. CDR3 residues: CASSLEGYEQYF. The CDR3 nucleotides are TGTGCCAGCAGCCTAGAAGGATACGAGCAGTACTTC. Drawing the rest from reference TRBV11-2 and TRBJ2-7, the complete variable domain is EAGVAQSPRYKIIEKRQSVAFWCNPISGHATLYWYQQILGQGPKLLIQFQNNGVVDDSQLPKDRFSAERLKGVDSTLKIQPAKLEDSAVYLCASSLEGYEQYFGPGTRLTVT.

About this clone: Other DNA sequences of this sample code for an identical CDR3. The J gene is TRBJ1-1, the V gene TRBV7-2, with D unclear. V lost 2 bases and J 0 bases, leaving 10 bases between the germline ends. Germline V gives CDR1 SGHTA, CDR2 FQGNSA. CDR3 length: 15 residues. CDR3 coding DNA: TGTGCCAGCAGCTTAAAGGGCCAGGTGAACACTGAAGCTTTCTTT. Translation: CASSLKGQVNTEAFF.

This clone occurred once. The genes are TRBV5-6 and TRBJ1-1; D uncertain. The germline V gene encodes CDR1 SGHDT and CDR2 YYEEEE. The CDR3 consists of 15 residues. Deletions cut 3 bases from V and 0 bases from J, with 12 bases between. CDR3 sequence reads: CASSSGWTMNTEAFF. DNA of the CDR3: TGTGCCAGCAGCTCGGGGTGGACCATGAACACTGAAGCTTTCTTT.

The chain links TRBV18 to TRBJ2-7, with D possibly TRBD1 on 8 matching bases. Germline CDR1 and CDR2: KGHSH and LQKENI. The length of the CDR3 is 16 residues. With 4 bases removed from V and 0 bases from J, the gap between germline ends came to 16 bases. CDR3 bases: TGTGCCAGCTCACGAAACAGGGGGGGAAGCTCCTACGAGCAGTACTTC. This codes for CASSRNRGGSSYEQYF.

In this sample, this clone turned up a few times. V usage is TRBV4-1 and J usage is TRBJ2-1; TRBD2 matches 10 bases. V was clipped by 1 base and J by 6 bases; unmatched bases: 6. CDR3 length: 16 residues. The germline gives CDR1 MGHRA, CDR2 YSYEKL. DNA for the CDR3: TGCGCCAGCAGCCAAGTTTCCAGCGGGAGGGCCAATGAGCAGTTCTTC. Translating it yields CASSQVSSGRANEQFF.

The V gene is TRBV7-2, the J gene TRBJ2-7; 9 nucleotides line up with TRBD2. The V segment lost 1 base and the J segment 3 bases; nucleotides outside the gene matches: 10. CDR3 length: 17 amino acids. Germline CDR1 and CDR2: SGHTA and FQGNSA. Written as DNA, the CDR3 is TGTGCCAGCAGCTTAGGGTTAGGGCTAGCGGGACACTACGAGCAGTACTTC. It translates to CASSLGLGLAGHYEQYF.

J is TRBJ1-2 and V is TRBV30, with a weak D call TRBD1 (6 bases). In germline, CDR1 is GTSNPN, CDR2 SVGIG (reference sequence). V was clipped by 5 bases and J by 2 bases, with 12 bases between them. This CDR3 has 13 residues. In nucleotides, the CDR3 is TGTGCCTGGGAGGCCGGGACAAACTATGGCTACACCTTC. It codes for CAWEAGTNYGYTF.